One and the same sample provided the 18 T cell receptor beta chains below, sequenced in a study of T cells after yellow fever vaccination (dated by TCRdb to 2018 to 2020). Library preparation used 5' RACE. TCRdb names Illumina HiSeq 2500 as the instrument used. The raw public reads went through TCRdb reprocessing: fastp at Q25, MiXCR clone calling, in-frame beta chains kept. All rows with the same CDR3 protein become a single entry with the most common DNA and genes. This sample has approximately 600,000 distinct CDR3 sequences in its table, and approximately 13% of those were observed once. 15% of the sample rests with the top ten. Per the publication, the treatment or condition label means: live attenuated yellow fever vaccine strain. The input for sequencing was PBMCs, taken on the day of the yellow fever booster vaccination. The source is a man under 40 who received the YFV17D yellow fever vaccine.

Only a few counts were recorded for this clonotype. The rearrangement uses TRBV29-1 and TRBJ2-3, with D maybe TRBD2 (5 bases). The CDR3 extends over 15 amino acids. Trimming pared 3 bases from V and 4 bases from J, leaving 17 bases between. The germline CDR1 and CDR2 sequences are SQVTM and ANQGSEA. In DNA form, the CDR3 reads TGCAGCGTTGAGGAGGCTAGGGTTGTCCCAGATACGCAGTATTTT. Protein product: CSVEEARVVPDTQYF.

Only a few counts were recorded for this clonotype. The rearrangement links TRBV27 to TRBJ2-2; 7 bases line up with TRBD2. Germline CDR1 reads MNHEY; CDR2 reads SMNVEV (reference sequence). This CDR3 region has 16 residues. J gave up 4 bases and V 0 bases, and 5 bases lay outside the gene matches. CDR3 nucleotides: TGTGCCAGCAGTTTATCACCAGGGACTACCACCGGGGAGCTGTTTTTT. Translating it yields CASSLSPGTTTGELFF.

This clonotype was recorded a few times. The chain employs TRBV7-9 and TRBJ1-5; unclear D gene. With 0 bases removed from V and 3 bases from J, the gap between germline ends came to 9 bases. Per germline, CDR1 SEHNR and CDR2 FQNEAQ (reference sequence). The CDR3 runs to 15 residues. CDR3 in amino acids: CASSLAGQYNQPQHF. The CDR3 nucleotides are TGTGCCAGCAGCTTAGCTGGCCAGTACAATCAGCCCCAGCATTTT.

The chain has TRBV6-1 and TRBJ2-3; 11 positions agree with TRBD2. V dropped 6 bases and J dropped 6; count of bases not matched to a gene: 11. CDR1 MNHNS and CDR2 SASEGT come from the germline V gene. This CDR3 region has 16 residues. CDR3 DNA: TGTGCCAGCAGGGTGGATAGCGGGAGGGCCTTGGATACGCAGTATTTT. This encodes CASRVDSGRALDTQYF.

This clonotype was detected many times. Relative to the germline gene, one junction end is altered; a read error may explain this. This chain connects TRBV7-7 to TRBJ2-5; TRBD1 agrees at 8 bases. CDR3 length: 15 amino acids. Germline V gene data show CDR1 as SSHAT and CDR2 as FNYEAQ (reference sequence). The CDR3: CASSLAAGGPETQYF. The CDR3 coding sequence is TGTGCTAGCAGCTTAGCGGCAGGGGGCCCAGAGACCCAGTACTTC. Filled out from reference TRBV7-7 and TRBJ2-5, the complete variable domain reads GAGVSQSPRYKVTKRGQDVTLRCDPISSHATLYWYQQALGQGPEFLTYFNYEAQPDKSGLPSDRFSAERPEGSISTLTIQRTEQRDSAMYRCASSLAAGGPETQYFGPGTRLLVL.

V and J are TRBV12-3 or TRBV12-4 and TRBJ1-1; D not resolved. V was shortened by 3 bases and J by 4 bases, with 9 bases between the two germline ends. The CDR3 length is 13 residues. The CDR3 coding sequence is TGTGCCAGCAGTTTTGAGTCGGGCACTGAAGCTTTCTTT. This translates into CASSFESGTEAFF.

This chain uses TRBV28 with TRBJ2-3, with 12 bases matching TRBD1. J was trimmed by 1 base and V by 10 bases; bases with no gene match: 6. CDR1 is MDHEN, CDR2 SYDVKM, per germline. CDR3 length: 15 amino acids. Here the CDR3 reads CATSRDRGRTDTQYF. CDR3 DNA: TGTGCCACCAGCCGGGACAGGGGGCGCACAGATACGCAGTATTTT.

V gene TRBV20-1 combines with J gene TRBJ2-1; TRBD2 matches at 7 bases. Germline loops: CDR1 DFQATT, CDR2 SNEGSKA (reference sequence). V shed 2 bases and J 0 bases; nucleotides not matched to a gene: 4. This CDR3 is 15 amino acids long. Here the CDR3 reads CSARPLADSYNEQFF. DNA for the CDR3: TGCAGTGCTAGACCTCTAGCGGACTCCTACAATGAGCAGTTCTTC.

The V gene is TRBV5-6, the J gene TRBJ2-7, with D hard to call. This CDR3 has 13 residues. V lost 3 bases to trimming and J lost 2 bases, with 9 bases between them. Germline CDR1 reads SGHDT; CDR2 reads YYEEEE. This CDR3 reads CASSSALPYEQYF. CDR3 bases: TGTGCCAGCAGCTCCGCGCTCCCCTACGAGCAGTACTTC. The full variable domain, completed using reference TRBV5-6 and TRBJ2-7, is DAGVTQSPTHLIKTRGQQVTLRCSPKSGHDTVSWYQQALGQGPQFIFQYYEEEERQRGNFPDRFSGHQFPNYSSELNVNALLLGDSALYLCASSSALPYEQYFGPGTRLTVT.

The chain combines TRBV7-2 with TRBJ1-1; a weak D match, TRBD1 (6 bases). This CDR3 comprises 15 residues. Trimming stripped 5 bases from V and 5 bases from J, with 18 bases between. The germline V gene has CDR1 SGHTA and CDR2 FQGNSA. Here the CDR3 reads CASSPRRGGRTEAFF. The CDR3 DNA is TGTGCCAGCAGCCCCCGCCGGGGGGGGCGAACTGAAGCTTTCTTT.

This clonotype has a handful of counts. The chain uses TRBV30 and TRBJ2-7; D is undetermined. Germline V gene data show CDR1 as GTSNPN and CDR2 as SVGIG (reference sequence). The CDR3 runs to 14 residues. Trimming cost V 3 bases and J 0 bases, with 12 bases left between them. The CDR3 sequence is CAWRSRRLSYEQYF. The CDR3 DNA sequence: TGTGCCTGGAGATCACGGCGTCTCTCCTACGAGCAGTACTTC.

DNA for the CDR3: TGTGCCAGCAGCCGTGACATGGGGAAGCAGTACTTC. This gives the protein CASSRDMGKQYF. The J gene is TRBJ2-7, the V gene TRBV7-9; D call uncertain. The V end lost 5 bases, the J end lost 8 bases, and 13 bases lay between the germline ends. The V gene's germline CDR1 is SEHNR and CDR2 FQNEAQ (reference sequence). CDR3 size: 12 residues.

The gene calls are TRBV5-1 and TRBJ2-7; maybe TRBD1 (5 bases). From germline, CDR1 is SGHRS and CDR2 YFSETQ. The CDR3 contains 13 residues. The ends were cut back, 5 bases at V and 2 bases at J, with 11 bases in the middle. The CDR3 sequence is CASSYRSTYEQYF. The CDR3 nucleotides read TGCGCCAGCAGTTACAGGAGTACCTACGAGCAGTACTTC.

V and J are TRBV12-3 or TRBV12-4 and TRBJ2-3; a possible D gene is TRBD1 (6 bases). V lost 5 bases, J lost 3 bases, and 21 bases lay in between. This CDR3 has 17 residues. The CDR3 DNA follows: TGTGCCAGCAGTGCCCTCCCACAGGGAAAGTTAACAGATACGCAGTATTTT. As protein: CASSALPQGKLTDTQYF.

This chain uses TRBV23-1 with TRBJ2-2; D may be TRBD1 (6 bases). TRBV23-1 is assigned to the ORF class and has an uncertain function. Trimming cost V 6 bases and J 1 base, with 12 bases left between them. This CDR3 is 15 amino acids long. In nucleotides, the CDR3 is TGCGCCAGCAGGGGGGCGTCCCAGAACACCGGGGAGCTGTTTTTT. Translated, it gives CASRGASQNTGELFF.

This clonotype was counted many times. The V call is TRBV5-1, the J call TRBJ2-2; no clear D gene. CDR3 length: 16 amino acids. Germline V gene data show CDR1 as SGHRS and CDR2 as YFSETQ. V was cut by 3 bases and J by 4 bases, with 16 bases left in between. The CDR3 DNA reads TGCGCCAGCAGCTCCTCATCTCGGTCGGGCACCGGGGAGCTGTTTTTT. Translating gives CASSSSSRSGTGELFF.

There are a few counts of this clonotype. The chain links TRBV18 to TRBJ2-7; D is unresolved. V was pared by 1 base and J by 1 base, with 5 bases between. Germline V gene data show CDR1 as KGHSH and CDR2 as LQKENI. The CDR3 has 13 residues. CDR3 DNA sequence: TGTGCCAGCTCACCACAAAAATCCTACGAGCAGTACTTC. This codes for CASSPQKSYEQYF.

This chain joins TRBV29-1 and TRBJ2-7; D not certain. CDR1 SQVTM and CDR2 ANQGSEA come from the germline V gene. Trimming cost V 4 bases and J 0 bases, with 4 bases left between them. The CDR3 is made up of 11 amino acids. This CDR3 is CSVGASYEQYF. CDR3 DNA sequence: TGCAGCGTTGGGGCCTCCTACGAGCAGTACTTC.